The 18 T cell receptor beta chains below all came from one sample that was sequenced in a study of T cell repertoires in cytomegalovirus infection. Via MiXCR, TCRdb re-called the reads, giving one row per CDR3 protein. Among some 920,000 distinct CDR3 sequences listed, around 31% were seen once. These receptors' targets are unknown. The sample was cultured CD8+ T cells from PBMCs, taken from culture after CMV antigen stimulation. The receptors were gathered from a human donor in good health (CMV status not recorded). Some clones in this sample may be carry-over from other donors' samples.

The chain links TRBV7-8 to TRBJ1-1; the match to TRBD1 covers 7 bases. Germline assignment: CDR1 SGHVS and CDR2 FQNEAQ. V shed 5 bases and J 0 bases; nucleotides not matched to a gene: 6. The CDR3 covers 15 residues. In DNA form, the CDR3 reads TGTGCCAGCAGCGCGGGGACAGCGATGAACACTGAAGCTTTCTTT. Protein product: CASSAGTAMNTEAFF.

DNA of the CDR3: TGTGCCAGCAGCTTATTACCCACAGAGAACACTGAAGCTTTCTTT. Protein sequence: CASSLLPTENTEAFF. The J gene is TRBJ1-1, the V gene TRBV11-2; no clear D. CDR3 length: 15 residues. V gave up 2 bases and J gave up 1 base, with 11 bases separating them. The germline V gene has CDR1 SGHAT and CDR2 FQNNGV.

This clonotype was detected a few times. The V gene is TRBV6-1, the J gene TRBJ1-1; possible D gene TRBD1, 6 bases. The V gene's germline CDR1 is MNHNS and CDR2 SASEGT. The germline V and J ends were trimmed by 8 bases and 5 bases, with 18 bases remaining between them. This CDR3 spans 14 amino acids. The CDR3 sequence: CASLRTALKTEAFF. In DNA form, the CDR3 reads TGTGCCAGCCTTCGGACAGCCCTAAAGACTGAAGCTTTCTTT.

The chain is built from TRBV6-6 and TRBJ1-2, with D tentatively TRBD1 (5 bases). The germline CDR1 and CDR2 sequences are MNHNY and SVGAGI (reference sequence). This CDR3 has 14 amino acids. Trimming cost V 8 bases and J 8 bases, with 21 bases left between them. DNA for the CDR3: TGTGCCAGCGTGACGGTGTTTGATAGGGACGGCTACACCTTC. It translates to CASVTVFDRDGYTF.

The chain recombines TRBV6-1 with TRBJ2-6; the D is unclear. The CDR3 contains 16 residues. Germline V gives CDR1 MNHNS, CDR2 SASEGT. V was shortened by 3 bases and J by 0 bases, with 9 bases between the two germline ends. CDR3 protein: CASSDPLSSGANVLTF. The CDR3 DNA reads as TGTGCCAGCAGTGACCCCCTAAGCTCTGGGGCCAACGTCCTGACTTTC.

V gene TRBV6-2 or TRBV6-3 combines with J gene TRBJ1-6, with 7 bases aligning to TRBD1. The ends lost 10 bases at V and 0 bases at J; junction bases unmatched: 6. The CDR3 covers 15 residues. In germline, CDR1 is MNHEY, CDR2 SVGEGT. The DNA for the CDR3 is TGTGCCACCCGGACAGGAAGCTCCTATAATTCACCCCTCCACTTT. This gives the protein CATRTGSSYNSPLHF.

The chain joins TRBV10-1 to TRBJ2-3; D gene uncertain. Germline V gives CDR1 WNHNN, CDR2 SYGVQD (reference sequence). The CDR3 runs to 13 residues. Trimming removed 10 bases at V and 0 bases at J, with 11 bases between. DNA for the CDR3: TGCGCCACCGGTCCACGCAGCACAGATACGCAGTATTTT. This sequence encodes CATGPRSTDTQYF.

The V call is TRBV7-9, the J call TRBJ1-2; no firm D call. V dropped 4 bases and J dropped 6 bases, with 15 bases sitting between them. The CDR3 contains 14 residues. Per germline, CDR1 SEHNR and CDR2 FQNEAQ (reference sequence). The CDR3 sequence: CASSSRDRGDGYTF. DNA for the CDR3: TGTGCCAGCAGCTCCCGGGATCGAGGCGATGGCTACACCTTC.

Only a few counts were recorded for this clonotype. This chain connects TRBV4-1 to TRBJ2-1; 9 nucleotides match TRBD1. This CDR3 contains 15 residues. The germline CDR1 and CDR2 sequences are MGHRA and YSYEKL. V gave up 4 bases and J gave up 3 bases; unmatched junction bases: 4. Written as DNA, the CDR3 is TGCGCCAGCAGCCCTAGGACAGGGGACTACAATGAGCAGTTCTTC. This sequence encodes CASSPRTGDYNEQFF.

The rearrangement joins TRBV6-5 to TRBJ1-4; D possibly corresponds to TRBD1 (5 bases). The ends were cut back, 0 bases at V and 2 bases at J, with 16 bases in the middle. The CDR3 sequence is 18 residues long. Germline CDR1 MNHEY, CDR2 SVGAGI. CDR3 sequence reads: CASSYSKRGLSTNEKLFF. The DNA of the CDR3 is TGTGCCAGCAGTTACTCGAAGAGGGGCCTATCGACTAATGAAAAACTGTTTTTT.

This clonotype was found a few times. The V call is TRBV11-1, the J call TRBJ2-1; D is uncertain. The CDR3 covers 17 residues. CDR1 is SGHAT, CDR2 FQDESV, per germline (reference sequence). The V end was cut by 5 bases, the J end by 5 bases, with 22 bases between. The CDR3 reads CASSPVSWRPVHNEQFF. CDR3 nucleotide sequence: TGTGCCAGCAGCCCGGTGTCGTGGCGCCCCGTCCACAATGAGCAGTTCTTC.

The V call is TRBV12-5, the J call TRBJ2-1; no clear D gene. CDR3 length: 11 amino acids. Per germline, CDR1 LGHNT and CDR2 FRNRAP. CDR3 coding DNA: TGTGCATGTCTTTTTCTTGGTGAGCAGTTCTTC. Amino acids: CACLFLGEQFF.

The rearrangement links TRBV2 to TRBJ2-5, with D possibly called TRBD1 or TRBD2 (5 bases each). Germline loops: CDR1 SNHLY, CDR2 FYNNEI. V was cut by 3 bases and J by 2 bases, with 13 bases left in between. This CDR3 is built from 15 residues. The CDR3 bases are TGTGCCAGCAGTGACCAGGGAGTGGAGCAAGAGACCCAGTACTTC. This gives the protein CASSDQGVEQETQYF.

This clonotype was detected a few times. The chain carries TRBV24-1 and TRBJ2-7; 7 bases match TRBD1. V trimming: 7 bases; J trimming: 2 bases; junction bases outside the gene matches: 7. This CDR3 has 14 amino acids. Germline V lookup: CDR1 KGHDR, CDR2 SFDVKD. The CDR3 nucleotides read TGTGCCACCAGAAATTATGACAGGGCCTACGAGCAGTACTTC. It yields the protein CATRNYDRAYEQYF.

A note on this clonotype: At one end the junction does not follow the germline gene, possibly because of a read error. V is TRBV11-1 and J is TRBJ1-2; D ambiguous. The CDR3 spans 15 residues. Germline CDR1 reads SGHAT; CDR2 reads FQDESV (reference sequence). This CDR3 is CASSSARSDLYGCTF. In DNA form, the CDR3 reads TGTGCCAGCAGCTCCGCTAGGTCAGACCTCTATGGCTGCACCTTC.

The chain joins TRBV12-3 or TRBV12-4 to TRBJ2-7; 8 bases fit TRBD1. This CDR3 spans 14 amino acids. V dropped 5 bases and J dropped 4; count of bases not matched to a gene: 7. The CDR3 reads CASSLQGQAYEQYF. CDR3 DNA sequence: TGTGCCAGCAGTCTTCAGGGACAGGCTTACGAGCAGTACTTC.

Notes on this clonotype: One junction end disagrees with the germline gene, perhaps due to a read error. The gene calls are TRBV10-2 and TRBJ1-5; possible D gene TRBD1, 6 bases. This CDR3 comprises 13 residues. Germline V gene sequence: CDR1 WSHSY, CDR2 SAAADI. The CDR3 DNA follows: TGCGCCAGCAGACCGGGGGACAATCAGCCCCGGCATTTT. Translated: CASRPGDNQPRHF.

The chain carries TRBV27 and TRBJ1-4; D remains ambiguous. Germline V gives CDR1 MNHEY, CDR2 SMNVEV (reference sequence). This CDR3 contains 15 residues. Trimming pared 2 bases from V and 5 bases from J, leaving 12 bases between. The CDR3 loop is CASSLTGRLNEKLFF. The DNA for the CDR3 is TGTGCCAGCAGTTTAACCGGACGGCTGAATGAAAAACTGTTTTTT.